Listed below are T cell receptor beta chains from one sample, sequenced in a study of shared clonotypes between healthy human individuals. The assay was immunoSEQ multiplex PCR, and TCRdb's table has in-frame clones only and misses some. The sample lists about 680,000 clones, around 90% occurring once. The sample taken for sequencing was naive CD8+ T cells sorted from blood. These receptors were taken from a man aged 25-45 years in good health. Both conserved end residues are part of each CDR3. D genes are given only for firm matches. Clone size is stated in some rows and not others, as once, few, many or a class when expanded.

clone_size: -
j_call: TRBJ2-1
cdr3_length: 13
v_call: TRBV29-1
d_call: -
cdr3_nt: TGCAGCGTTGATGGGGGAACCTACAATGAGCAGTTCTTC
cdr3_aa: CSVDGGTYNEQFF

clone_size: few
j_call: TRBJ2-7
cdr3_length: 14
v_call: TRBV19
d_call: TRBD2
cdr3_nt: TGTGCCAGTGCGACTAGCGGATTCACCTACGAGCAGTACTTC
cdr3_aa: CASATSGFTYEQYF

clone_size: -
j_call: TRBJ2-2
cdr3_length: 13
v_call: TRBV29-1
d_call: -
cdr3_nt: TGCAGCGCCGATAACGAGAACACCGGGGAGCTGTTTTTT
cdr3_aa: CSADNENTGELFF

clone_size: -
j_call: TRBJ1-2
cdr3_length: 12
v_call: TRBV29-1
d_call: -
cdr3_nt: TGCAGCGTTGATGCGGGGACTTATGGCTACACCTTC
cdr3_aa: CSVDAGTYGYTF

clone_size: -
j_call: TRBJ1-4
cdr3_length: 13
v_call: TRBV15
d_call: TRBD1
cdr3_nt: TGTGCCTCAAGGGGGCCTGCGGGGGAAAAACTGTTTTTT
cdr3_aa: CASRGPAGEKLFF

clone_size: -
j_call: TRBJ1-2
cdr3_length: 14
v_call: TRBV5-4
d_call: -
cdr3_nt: TGTGCCAGCAGCTTGGAGCGGAGGACGGACGGCTACACCTTC
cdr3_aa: CASSLERRTDGYTF

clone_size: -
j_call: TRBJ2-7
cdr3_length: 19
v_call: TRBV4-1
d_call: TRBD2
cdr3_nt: TGCGCCAGCAGCCAAGGTACGGGACTAGCTTTAGGGGCGACCTACGAGCAGTACTTC
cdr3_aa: CASSQGTGLALGATYEQYF

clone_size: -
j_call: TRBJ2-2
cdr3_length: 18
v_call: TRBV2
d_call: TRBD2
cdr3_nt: TGTGCCAGCAGTGAAGGGGAGGGTAGCGGGGCGAACACCGGGGAGCTGTTTTTT
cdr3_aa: CASSEGEGSGANTGELFF

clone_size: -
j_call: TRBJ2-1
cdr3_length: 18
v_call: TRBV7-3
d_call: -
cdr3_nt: TGTGCCAGCAGCTTAACATCGCTCGGGGAGACTGGCTACAATGAGCAGTTCTTC
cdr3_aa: CASSLTSLGETGYNEQFF

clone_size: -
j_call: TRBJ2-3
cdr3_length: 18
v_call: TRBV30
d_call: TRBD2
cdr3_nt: TGTGCCTGGAGTGTACGCGAAGGGCGGCGGGAGCGGGTAGATACGCAGTATTTT
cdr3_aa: CAWSVREGRRERVDTQYF

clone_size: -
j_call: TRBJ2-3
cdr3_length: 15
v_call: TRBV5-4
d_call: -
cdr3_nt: TGTGCCAGCAGCTTCTGGACTCACGGAGCAGATACGCAGTATTTT
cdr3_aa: CASSFWTHGADTQYF

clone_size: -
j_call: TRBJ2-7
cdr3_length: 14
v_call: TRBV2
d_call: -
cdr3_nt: TGTGCCAGCAGTGGTAGGGACGACATCTACGAGCAGTACTTC
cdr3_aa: CASSGRDDIYEQYF

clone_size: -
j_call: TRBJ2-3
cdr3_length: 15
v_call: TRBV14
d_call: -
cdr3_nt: TGTGCCAGCAGCACCTGGCGGGAAGACACAGATACGCAGTATTTT
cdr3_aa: CASSTWREDTDTQYF

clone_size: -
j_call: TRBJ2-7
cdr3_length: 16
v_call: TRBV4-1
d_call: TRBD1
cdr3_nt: TGCGCCAGCAGCCTCCGACCCGGACAGGGGGCCTACGAGCAGTACTTC
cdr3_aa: CASSLRPGQGAYEQYF

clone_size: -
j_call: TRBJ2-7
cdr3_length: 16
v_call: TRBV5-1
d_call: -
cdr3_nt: TGCGCCAGCAGCTTGGGTCCGGGGGAATACCACTACGAGCAGTACTTC
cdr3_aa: CASSLGPGEYHYEQYF

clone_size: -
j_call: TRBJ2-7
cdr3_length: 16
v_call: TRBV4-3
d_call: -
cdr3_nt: TGCGCCAGCAGCCAAGAGGGAAGCGTTAACTCCTACGAGCAGTACTTC
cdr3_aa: CASSQEGSVNSYEQYF

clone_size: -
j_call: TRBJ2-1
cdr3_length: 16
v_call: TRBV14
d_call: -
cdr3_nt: TGTGCCAGCAGCCAGGCCGGGACTCGACAATACAATGAGCAGTTCTTC
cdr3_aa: CASSQAGTRQYNEQFF

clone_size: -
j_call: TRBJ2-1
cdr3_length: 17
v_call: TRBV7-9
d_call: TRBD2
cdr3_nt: TGTGCCAGCAGCTGGTCGCTAGCGGGAGTCCCCTACAATGAGCAGTTCTTC
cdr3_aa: CASSWSLAGVPYNEQFF

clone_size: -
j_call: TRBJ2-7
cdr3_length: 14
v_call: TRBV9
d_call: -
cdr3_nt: TGTGCCAGCAGCGTAGAGGGATTCGGCTACGAGCAGTACTTC
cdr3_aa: CASSVEGFGYEQYF

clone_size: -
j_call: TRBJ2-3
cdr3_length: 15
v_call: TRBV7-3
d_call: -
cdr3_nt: TGTGCCAGCAGCTCCCCCCTGGACCGCACAGATACGCAGTATTTT
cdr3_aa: CASSSPLDRTDTQYF

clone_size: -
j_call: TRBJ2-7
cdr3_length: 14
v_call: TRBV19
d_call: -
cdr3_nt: TGTGCCAGTAGTACGTTAGCGGTACCCTACGAGCAGTACTTC
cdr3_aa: CASSTLAVPYEQYF

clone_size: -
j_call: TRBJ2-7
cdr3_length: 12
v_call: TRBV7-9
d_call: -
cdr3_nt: TGTGCCAGCAGCTTTTCTACCTACGAGCAGTACTTC
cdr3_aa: CASSFSTYEQYF

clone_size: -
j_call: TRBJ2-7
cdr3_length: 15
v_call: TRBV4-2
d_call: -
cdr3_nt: TGTGCCAGCAGCCAACGGCTCGGGGAAATGGACGAGCAGTACTTC
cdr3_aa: CASSQRLGEMDEQYF

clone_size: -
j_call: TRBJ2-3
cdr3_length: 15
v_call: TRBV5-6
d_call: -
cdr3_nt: TGTGCCAGCAGCTTGTTTCGGGCTCGGGGAGATACGCAGTATTTT
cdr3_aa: CASSLFRARGDTQYF

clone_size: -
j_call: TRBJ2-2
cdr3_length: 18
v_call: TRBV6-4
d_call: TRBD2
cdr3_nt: TGTGCCAGCAGTGACCACGGACTAGCGGGAAGTAACACCGGGGAGCTGTTTTTT
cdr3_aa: CASSDHGLAGSNTGELFF

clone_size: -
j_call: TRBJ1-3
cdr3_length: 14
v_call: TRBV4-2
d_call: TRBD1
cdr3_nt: TGTGCCAGCAGCCAAGAAGCCAGGGGGCACACCATATATTTT
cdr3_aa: CASSQEARGHTIYF

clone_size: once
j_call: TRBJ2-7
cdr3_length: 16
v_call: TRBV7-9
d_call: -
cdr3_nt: TGTGCCAGCAGCTTAGCGGGAGCGGGCCCTTCCTACGAGCAGTACTTC
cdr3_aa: CASSLAGAGPSYEQYF

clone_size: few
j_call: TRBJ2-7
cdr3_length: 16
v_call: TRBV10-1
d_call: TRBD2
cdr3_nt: TGCGCCAGCAGTGAGTCAGGTGCTAGCGGGACGTACGAGCAGTACTTC
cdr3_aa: CASSESGASGTYEQYF

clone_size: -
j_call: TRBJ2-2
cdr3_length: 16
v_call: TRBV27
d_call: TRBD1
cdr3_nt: TGTGCCAGCAGTTCACTACCGGGACAGGGAACCGGGGAGCTGTTTTTT
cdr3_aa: CASSSLPGQGTGELFF

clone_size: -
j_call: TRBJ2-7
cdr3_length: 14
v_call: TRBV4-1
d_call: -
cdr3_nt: TGCGCCAGCAGCCAAGTGGGGCGGATCGACGAGCAGTACTTC
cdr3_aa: CASSQVGRIDEQYF

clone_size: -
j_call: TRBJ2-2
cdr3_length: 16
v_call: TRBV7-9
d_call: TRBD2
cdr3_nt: TGTGCCAGCAGCTCCACTAGCGGGAGTACCAGAGGGGAGCTGTTTTTT
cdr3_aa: CASSSTSGSTRGELFF

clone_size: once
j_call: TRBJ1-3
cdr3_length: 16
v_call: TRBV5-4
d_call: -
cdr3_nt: TGTGCCAGCAGCTTGGATCCCAGTTCCTCTGGAAACACCATATATTTT
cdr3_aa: CASSLDPSSSGNTIYF

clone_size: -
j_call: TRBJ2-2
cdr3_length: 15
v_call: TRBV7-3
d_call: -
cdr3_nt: TGTGCCAGCAGCTTAAAACTAGCTGGAAACGGGGAGCTGTTTTTT
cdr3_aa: CASSLKLAGNGELFF

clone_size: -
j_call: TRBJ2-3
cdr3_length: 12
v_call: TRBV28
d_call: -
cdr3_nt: TGTGCCAGCAGACAGGGTGCAGATACGCAGTATTTT
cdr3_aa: CASRQGADTQYF